This TCR beta chain was observed in a study of shared T cell receptors in the human thymus. J gave up 2 bases and V 7 bases, and 4 bases lay outside the gene matches. In germline, CDR1 is ENHRY, CDR2 SYGVKD. The CDR3 is 14 amino acids. Data came from immunoSEQ multiplex PCR; TCRdb stores just in-frame clones and leaves some out. In the table there are under 850,000 clones, over 75% of which are singletons. The data also belong to a second study, concerning human thymus T cells.

The source material was thymocytes. The gene calls are TRBV10-3 and TRBJ2-2, with TRBD2 identical over 7 bases. The origin of this receptor is a boy under two years old with a congenital heart defect. CDR3 sequence: CAITLAENTGELFF. CDR3 coding DNA: TGTGCCATCACCCTAGCGGAAAACACCGGGGAGCTGTTTTTT.